This T cell receptor (beta chain) emerged from a study of blood T cell repertoires in COVID-19. This CDR3 region has 15 residues. In germline, CDR1 is MNHNS, CDR2 SASEGT. The ends were cut back, 3 bases at V and 0 bases at J, with 9 bases in the middle. Assay: immunoSEQ multiplex PCR; the TCRdb copy retains only in-frame clones and omits some. The repertoire consists of some 140,000 clones, with about four fifths occurring once and the leading ten covering over 25%. This sequence originates from a woman between 55 and 75 years old with acute or convalescent COVID-19. The sequenced sample was peripheral blood. The gene calls are TRBV6-1 and TRBJ2-4, with D perhaps matching TRBD2 (5 bases). CDR3 DNA: TGTGCCAGCAGTGACGGGGTGAAAGCCAAAAACATTCAGTACTTC. Its protein is CASSDGVKAKNIQYF.